This passage covers 25 T cell receptor beta chains from one sample sequenced in a study of blood T cells in healthy people across ages. Then a second PCR, running about 7 to 11 cycles, was carried out with a sample-barcoded 5' primer and a J-beta primer mix. MiXCR, applied by TCRdb to the 5' RACE reads, yields one record per CDR3 protein. The top ten clones hold approximately 0.79% of a sample with more than 1,000,000 distinct CDR3 sequences, under 30% of them seen once. These data were also filed under a second study, of T cells of mothers and their children.

The sequencing input was blood. The receptors stem from a girl aged 2 to 9 in good health.

This clonotype occurred a few times. The chain couples TRBV19 to TRBJ1-4; 7 bases map to TRBD1. Germline CDR1 is LNHDA and CDR2 is SQIVND (reference sequence). The trim removed 5 bases at V and 7 bases at J, leaving 7 bases unmatched. CDR3 size: 14 residues. The CDR3 nucleotides read TGTGCCAGTAGTCTGTCCGGACAGGCTGAAAAACTGTTTTTT. Its protein product is CASSLSGQAEKLFF.

This clonotype was seen a few times. CDR3 nucleotide sequence: TGTGCCAGCAGCCAGCTACCGACCTCCACCATATATTTT. Translated, it gives CASSQLPTSTIYF. The chain combines TRBV4-2 with TRBJ1-3; D call uncertain. Germline-derived CDR1 and CDR2 are LGHNA and YNFKEQ. Trimming shortened V by 3 bases and J by 9 bases, and 12 bases separated the two germline ends. The CDR3 runs to 13 residues.

This clonotype was seen more than once but under ten times. The rearrangement joins TRBV7-9 to TRBJ2-5; D not resolved. The length of the CDR3 is 15 residues. Trimming cost V 4 bases and J 4 bases, with 16 bases left between them. CDR1 SEHNR and CDR2 FQNEAQ come from the germline V gene (reference sequence). This CDR3 reads CASSSPRALGETQYF. The DNA for the CDR3 is TGTGCCAGCAGCTCCCCAAGGGCCCTGGGAGAGACCCAGTACTTC.

This clonotype was recorded at least ten times. The gene calls are TRBV3-1 and TRBJ2-1, with 11 nucleotides matching TRBD2. CDR1 is LGHDT, CDR2 YNNKEL, per germline (reference sequence). This CDR3 comprises 17 residues. V was clipped by 1 base and J by 7 bases; unmatched bases: 9. The CDR3 DNA sequence: TGTGCCAGCAGCCAAGTTTGGGCTAGCGGGGGGATTAATGAGCAGTTCTTC. As protein: CASSQVWASGGINEQFF.

This clonotype has just a few counts. The CDR3: CASSPLTGWSREQYF. The DNA of the CDR3 is TGCGCCAGCAGCCCACTGACAGGGTGGAGTCGCGAGCAGTACTTC. The V gene is TRBV4-1, the J gene TRBJ2-5; 7 nucleotides line up with TRBD1. The J call could be wrong; TRBJ2-7 is a better fit for the DNA end. This CDR3 has 15 residues. Germline V gene sequence: CDR1 MGHRA, CDR2 YSYEKL.

In this sample, this clonotype turned up a few times. For the CDR3, the DNA is TGTGCCACCAGTGATCCACAACGACGTAATGAGCAGTTCTTC. As protein: CATSDPQRRNEQFF. This chain uses TRBV24-1 with TRBJ2-1; no clear D. The CDR3 totals 14 residues. Germline V gene sequence: CDR1 KGHDR, CDR2 SFDVKD. V gave up 3 bases and J gave up 7 bases, with 12 bases separating them.

CDR3 protein: CASSAPGSGEQFF. For the CDR3, the DNA is TGTGCCAGCAGTGCACCGGGATCCGGTGAGCAGTTCTTC. The rearrangement uses TRBV12-3 or TRBV12-4 and TRBJ2-5, with TRBD2 as a possible D gene (5 bases). The DNA end is more similar to TRBJ2-1, so the J call may be wrong. This CDR3 is built from 13 residues.

This clonotype was found a few times. The chain joins TRBV2 to TRBJ2-5; D may match TRBD1 or TRBD2 (5 bases each). Germline CDR1 SNHLY, CDR2 FYNNEI. The CDR3 totals 15 residues. Trimming left V 7 bases short and J 0 bases short, with 15 bases between. The CDR3 is CASNAATGHQETQYF. The CDR3 region has the DNA TGTGCCAGCAATGCGGCTACGGGACACCAAGAGACCCAGTACTTC.

V gene TRBV9 combines with J gene TRBJ2-3; D is undetermined. Trimming stripped 1 base from V and 3 bases from J, with 15 bases between. This CDR3 spans 16 amino acids. Germline values: CDR1 SGDLS, CDR2 YYNGEE. As DNA, the CDR3 is TGTGCCAGCAGCGTATCCCAAAGCGAGTTTACAGATACGCAGTATTTT. It translates to CASSVSQSEFTDTQYF. The variable domain in full, with the rest retrieved from reference TRBV9 and TRBJ2-3, is DSGVTQTPKHLITATGQRVTLRCSPRSGDLSVYWYQQSLDQGLQFLIQYYNGEERAKGNILERFSAQQFPDLHSELNLSSLELGDSALYFCASSVSQSEFTDTQYFGPGTRLTVL.

This clonotype showed up just a few times. This chain uses TRBV7-2 with TRBJ2-1; perhaps TRBD2 as D (5 bases). This CDR3 spans 16 amino acids. The germline gives CDR1 SGHTA, CDR2 FQGNSA. The V gene lost 0 bases and the J gene lost 0 bases, with 9 bases spanning the gap. CDR3 DNA: TGTGCCAGCAGCTTAGCGTTCGCGGGCTCCTACAATGAGCAGTTCTTC. Translating it yields CASSLAFAGSYNEQFF.

This chain connects TRBV5-6 to TRBJ2-5; TRBD2 agrees at 11 bases. The CDR3 totals 15 residues. Germline V lookup: CDR1 SGHDT, CDR2 YYEEEE. V shed 2 bases and J 9 bases; nucleotides not matched to a gene: 9. The CDR3 region has the DNA TGTGCCAGCAGCTTAGGTAGCGGGAGGGCCGAGGCCCAGTACTTC. Protein product: CASSLGSGRAEAQYF.

The chain has TRBV7-9 and TRBJ1-2; perhaps TRBD1 as D (6 bases). There are 15 residues in the CDR3. From germline, CDR1 is SEHNR and CDR2 FQNEAQ (reference sequence). Trimming took 1 base from V and 4 from J, leaving 13 bases between them. The CDR3 region has the DNA TGTGCCAGCAGCTTAGATGGGGGCGCTGGCTATGGCTACACCTTC. Its protein is CASSLDGGAGYGYTF.

The chain is built from TRBV2 and TRBJ2-5, with D possibly matching TRBD2 (6 bases). The tail of the sequence fits TRBJ2-7 better, so the J call may be wrong. The CDR3 runs to 18 residues. The germline V gene has CDR1 SNHLY and CDR2 FYNNEI. The CDR3 loop is CASRMLRWGETGVNEQYF. As DNA, the CDR3 is TGTGCCAGCAGGATGTTGAGGTGGGGGGAAACAGGCGTCAACGAGCAGTACTTC.

The rearrangement joins TRBV6-5 to TRBJ2-1; D is undetermined. CDR3 length equals 15 residues. Germline CDR1 reads MNHEY; CDR2 reads SVGAGI. The ends were cut back, 0 bases at V and 2 bases at J, with 8 bases in the middle. The CDR3 nucleotides are TGTGCCAGCAGTTACTCGAGAGATACCTACAATGAGCAGTTCTTC. Protein sequence: CASSYSRDTYNEQFF.

This clonotype was detected ten times or more. The chain recombines TRBV7-2 with TRBJ1-5; D unclear. Trimming stripped 2 bases from V and 1 base from J, with 6 bases between. The CDR3 length is 14 residues. Per germline, CDR1 SGHTA and CDR2 FQGNSA. The CDR3 is CASSLRGSNQPQHF. Here the CDR3 DNA reads TGTGCCAGCAGCTTAAGAGGAAGCAATCAGCCCCAGCATTTT.

There are a few counts of this clonotype. V and J are TRBV28 and TRBJ2-5, with 7 bases fitting TRBD2. The end of the DNA aligns better with TRBJ2-1, so the J call may be wrong. Germline CDR1 and CDR2: MDHEN and SYDVKM. The CDR3 contains 15 residues. CDR3 coding DNA: TGTGCCAGCAATAGGCGGGAGTATTTTTTCGGTGAGCAGTTCTTC. Residues: CASNRREYFFGEQFF.

The rearrangement uses TRBV5-1 and TRBJ1-2, with 9 nucleotides matching TRBD1. This CDR3 is 17 amino acids long. The V and J ends lost 3 bases and 1 base, in that order; junction bases with no gene match: 10. Germline CDR1 reads SGHRS; CDR2 reads YFSETQ. The CDR3 nucleotides are TGCGCCAGCAGCTCCGGGACAGGGTCCCTAAGTAACTATGGCTACACCTTC. Its translation is CASSSGTGSLSNYGYTF. Based on the CDR3 plus reference TRBV5-1 and TRBJ1-2, the full variable domain is KAGVTQTPRYLIKTRGQQVTLSCSPISGHRSVSWYQQTPGQGLQFLFEYFSETQRNKGNFPGRFSGRQFSNSRSEMNVSTLELGDSALYLCASSSGTGSLSNYGYTFGSGTRLTVV.

This clonotype showed up many times. The chain is built from TRBV4-2 and TRBJ2-1, with TRBD2 matching over 11 bases. J was trimmed by 10 bases and V by 1 base; bases with no gene match: 9. Germline V gene sequence: CDR1 LGHNA, CDR2 YNFKEQ. This CDR3 contains 16 residues. The CDR3 nucleotides read TGTGCCAGCAGCCAAGTTAGCGGGAGGGCCTCCAACGAGCAGTTCTTC. Translated, it gives CASSQVSGRASNEQFF.

This clonotype has a handful of counts. The chain recombines TRBV12-3 or TRBV12-4 with TRBJ1-4; D possibly corresponds to TRBD1 (6 bases). The CDR3 runs 16 residues. The V end lost 3 bases, the J end lost 8 bases, and 19 bases lay between the germline ends. For the CDR3, the DNA is TGTGCCAGCAGTTTCGGTCCCAAGGGGGTCAACGAAAAACTGTTTTTT. Translation gives CASSFGPKGVNEKLFF.

The chain recombines TRBV14 with TRBJ2-5, with TRBD1 as a possible D gene (6 bases). This CDR3 region has 14 residues. Per the germline V gene, CDR1 is SGHDN and CDR2 is FVKESK. Trimming took 1 base from V and 5 from J, leaving 11 bases between them. CDR3 loop: CASSQGDIGETQYF. The CDR3 coding sequence is TGTGCCAGCAGCCAAGGGGACATAGGGGAGACCCAGTACTTC.

The J gene is TRBJ2-5, the V gene TRBV20-1; no clear D gene. The J call could be wrong; TRBJ2-7 is a better fit for the DNA end. Germline CDR1 reads DFQATT; CDR2 reads SNEGSKA (reference sequence). The CDR3 extends over 14 amino acids. For the CDR3, the DNA is TGCAGTGCTAGAGCGGCCCCATCGCCCTACGAGCAGTACTTC. It encodes CSARAAPSPYEQYF.

J is TRBJ1-5 and V is TRBV3-1; the D gene is possibly TRBD1 (5 bases). The germline V gene encodes CDR1 LGHDT and CDR2 YNNKEL (reference sequence). V was trimmed by 0 bases and J by 6 bases, leaving 9 bases between them. The CDR3 length is 14 residues. CDR3 residues: CASSQDGGGQPQHF. The CDR3 DNA sequence: TGTGCCAGCAGCCAAGATGGTGGGGGTCAGCCCCAGCATTTT. The whole variable domain, remainder taken from reference TRBV3-1 and TRBJ1-5, is DTAVSQTPKYLVTQMGNDKSIKCEQNLGHDTMYWYKQDSKKFLKIMFSYNNKELIINETVPNRFSPKSPDKAHLNLHINSLELGDSAVYFCASSQDGGGQPQHFGDGTRLSIL.

On this clonotype: One end of the junction does not line up with germline, which may come from a read error. The chain couples TRBV29-1 to TRBJ2-5, with no clear D. The germline V gene has CDR1 SQVTM and CDR2 ANQGSEA. This CDR3 contains 12 residues. CDR3 sequence reads: CSVEPQQETQCF. CDR3 coding DNA: TGCAGCGTTGAACCGCAGCAAGAGACCCAGTGCTTC.

This clonotype was detected a few times. The chain links TRBV9 to TRBJ2-7; D call uncertain. Germline CDR1 is SGDLS and CDR2 is YYNGEE. V shed 4 bases and J shed 3 bases, with 14 bases lying between them. The CDR3 totals 14 residues. Written as DNA, the CDR3 is TGTGCCAGCAGCCCAACGACCTGGGACTACGAGCAGTACTTC. Translation: CASSPTTWDYEQYF.

The rearrangement uses TRBV20-1 and TRBJ2-7, with 7 bases matching TRBD2. CDR3 length: 13 amino acids. Germline trimming cut 2 bases from V and 2 bases from J; bases unmatched to any gene: 3. Germline values: CDR1 DFQATT, CDR2 SNEGSKA (reference sequence). CDR3 protein: CSARSGITYEQYF. For the CDR3, the DNA is TGCAGTGCTAGAAGCGGGATCACCTACGAGCAGTACTTC.